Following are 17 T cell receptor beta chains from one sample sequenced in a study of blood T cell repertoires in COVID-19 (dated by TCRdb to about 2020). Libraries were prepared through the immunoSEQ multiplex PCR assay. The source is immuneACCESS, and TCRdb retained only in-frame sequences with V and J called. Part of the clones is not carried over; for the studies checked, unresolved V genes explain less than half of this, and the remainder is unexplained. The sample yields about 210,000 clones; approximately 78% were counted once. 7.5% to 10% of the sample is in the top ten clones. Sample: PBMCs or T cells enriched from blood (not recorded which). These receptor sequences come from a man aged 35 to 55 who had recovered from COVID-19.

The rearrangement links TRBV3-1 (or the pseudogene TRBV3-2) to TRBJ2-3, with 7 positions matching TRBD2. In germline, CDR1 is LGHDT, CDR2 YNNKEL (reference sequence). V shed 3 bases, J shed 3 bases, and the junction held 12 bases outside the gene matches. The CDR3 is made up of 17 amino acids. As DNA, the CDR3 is TGTGCCAGCAGCCAGGCTGGTGGACTAGGCGGGACAGATACGCAGTATTTT. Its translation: CASSQAGGLGGTDTQYF.

The CDR3 loop reads CASSTRQGVRTEAFF. In nucleotides, the CDR3 is TGTGCCAGTAGTACGAGACAGGGGGTAAGGACTGAAGCTTTCTTT. The chain combines TRBV19 with TRBJ1-1, with 9 bases identical to TRBD1. J lost 5 bases, V lost 4 bases, and 8 bases had no gene match. The CDR3 covers 15 residues. The germline V gene has CDR1 LNHDA and CDR2 SQIVND (reference sequence).

The CDR3 reads CASSIVTSGSIGKTQYF. CDR3 nucleotide sequence: TGTGCCAGTAGTATAGTGACTAGCGGGAGTATCGGGAAGACCCAGTACTTC. The V gene is TRBV19, the J gene TRBJ2-5, with 12 bases fitting TRBD2. Germline lookup yields CDR1 LNHDA and CDR2 SQIVND (reference sequence). V lost 1 base to trimming and J lost 6 bases; unmatched junction nucleotides: 9. This CDR3 is 17 amino acids long.

In DNA, the CDR3 is TGCGCCAGCAGCTTGGGGACACATTCAACTAATGAAAAACTGTTTTTT. Translated, it gives CASSLGTHSTNEKLFF. This chain uses TRBV5-1 with TRBJ1-4; D may be TRBD1 (5 bases). V shed 0 bases and J shed 0 bases, with 9 bases lying between them. The CDR3 contains 16 residues. Per germline, CDR1 SGHRS and CDR2 YFSETQ.

The DNA of the CDR3 is TGTGCCATCAGCCCTGGACAGGGAATTTACTTC. Translation: CAISPGQGIYF. The chain combines TRBV10-3 with TRBJ2-7, with 8 bases lining up with TRBD1. Germline V gene lookup returns CDR1 ENHRY and CDR2 SYGVKD. The CDR3 length is 11 residues. J lost 13 bases, V lost 6 bases, and 8 bases had no gene match.

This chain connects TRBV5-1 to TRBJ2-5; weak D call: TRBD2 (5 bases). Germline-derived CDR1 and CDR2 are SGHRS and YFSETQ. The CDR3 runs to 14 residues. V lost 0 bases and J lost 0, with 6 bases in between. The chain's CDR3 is CASSLAGNQETQYF. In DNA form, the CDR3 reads TGCGCCAGCAGCTTGGCCGGGAACCAAGAGACCCAGTACTTC.

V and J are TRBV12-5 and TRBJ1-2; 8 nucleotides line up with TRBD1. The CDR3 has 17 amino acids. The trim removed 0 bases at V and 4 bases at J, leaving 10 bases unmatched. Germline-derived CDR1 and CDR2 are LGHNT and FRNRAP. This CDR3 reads CASGLVSGGFPSYGYTF. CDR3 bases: TGTGCTAGTGGTTTGGTATCAGGGGGCTTCCCTAGCTATGGCTACACCTTC.

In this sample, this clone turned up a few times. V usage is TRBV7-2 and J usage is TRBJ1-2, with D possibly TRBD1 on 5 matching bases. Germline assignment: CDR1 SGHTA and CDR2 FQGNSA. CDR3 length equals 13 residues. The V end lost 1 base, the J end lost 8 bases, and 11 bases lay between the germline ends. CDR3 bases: TGTGCCAGCAGCTTAGGTCTGCGGGGCGGCTACACCTTC. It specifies CASSLGLRGGYTF.

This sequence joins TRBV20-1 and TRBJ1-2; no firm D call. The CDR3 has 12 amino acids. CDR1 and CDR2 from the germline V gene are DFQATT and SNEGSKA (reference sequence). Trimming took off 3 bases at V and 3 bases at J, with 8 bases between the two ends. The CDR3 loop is CSASHRDYGYTF. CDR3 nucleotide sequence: TGCAGTGCTAGTCATCGGGACTATGGCTACACCTTC.

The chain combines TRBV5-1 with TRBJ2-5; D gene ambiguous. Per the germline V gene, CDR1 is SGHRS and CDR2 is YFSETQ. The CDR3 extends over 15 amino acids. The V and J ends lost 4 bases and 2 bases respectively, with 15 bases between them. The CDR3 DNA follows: TGCGCCAGCAGCCACGGCCAGAAGCGACAAGAGACCCAGTACTTC. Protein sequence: CASSHGQKRQETQYF.

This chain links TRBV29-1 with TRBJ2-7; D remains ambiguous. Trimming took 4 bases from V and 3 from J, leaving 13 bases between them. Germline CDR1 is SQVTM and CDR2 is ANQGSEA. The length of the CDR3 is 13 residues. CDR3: CSVARGVLYEQYF. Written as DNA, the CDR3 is TGCAGCGTTGCCCGCGGAGTTCTCTACGAGCAGTACTTC.

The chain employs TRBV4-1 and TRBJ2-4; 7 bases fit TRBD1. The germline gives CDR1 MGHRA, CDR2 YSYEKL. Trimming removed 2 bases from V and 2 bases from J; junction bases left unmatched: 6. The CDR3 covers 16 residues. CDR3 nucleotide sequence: TGCGCCAGCAGCCAATTTACAGGGGCATCCAAAAACATTCAGTACTTC. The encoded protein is CASSQFTGASKNIQYF.

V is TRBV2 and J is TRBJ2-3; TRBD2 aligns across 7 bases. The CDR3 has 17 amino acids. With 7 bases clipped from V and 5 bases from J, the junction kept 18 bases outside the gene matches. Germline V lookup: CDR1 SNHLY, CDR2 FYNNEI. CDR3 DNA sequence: TGTGCCAGCATATCTTTCGCCGGACTAGAGGACCAAGATACGCAGTATTTT. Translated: CASISFAGLEDQDTQYF.

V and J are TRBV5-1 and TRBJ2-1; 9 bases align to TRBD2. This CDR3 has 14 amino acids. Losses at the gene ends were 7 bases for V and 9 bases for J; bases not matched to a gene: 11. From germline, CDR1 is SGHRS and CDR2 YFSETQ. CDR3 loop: CASSYLAGVSEQFF. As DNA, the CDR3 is TGCGCCAGCTCGTATTTAGCGGGAGTAAGTGAGCAGTTCTTC. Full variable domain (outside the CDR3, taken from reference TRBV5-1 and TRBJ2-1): KAGVTQTPRYLIKTRGQQVTLSCSPISGHRSVSWYQQTPGQGLQFLFEYFSETQRNKGNFPGRFSGRQFSNSRSEMNVSTLELGDSALYLCASSYLAGVSEQFFGPGTRLTVL.

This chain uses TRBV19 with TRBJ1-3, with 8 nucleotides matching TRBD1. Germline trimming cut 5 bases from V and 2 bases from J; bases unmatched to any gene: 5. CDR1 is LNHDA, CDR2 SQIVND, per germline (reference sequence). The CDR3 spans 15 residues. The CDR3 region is CASSVGQGPGNTIYF. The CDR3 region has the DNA TGTGCCAGTAGTGTTGGACAGGGCCCTGGAAACACCATATATTTT.

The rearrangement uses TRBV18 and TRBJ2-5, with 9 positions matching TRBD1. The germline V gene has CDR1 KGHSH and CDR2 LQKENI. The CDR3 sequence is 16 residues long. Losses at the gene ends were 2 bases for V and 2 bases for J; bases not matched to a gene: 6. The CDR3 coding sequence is TGTGCCAGCTCACCAACACAGGGGGCTTCTCAAGAGACCCAGTACTTC. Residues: CASSPTQGASQETQYF.

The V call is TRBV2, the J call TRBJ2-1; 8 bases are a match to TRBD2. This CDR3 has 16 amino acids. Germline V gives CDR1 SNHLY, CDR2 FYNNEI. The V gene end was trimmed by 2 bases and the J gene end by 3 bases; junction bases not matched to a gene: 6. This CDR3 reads CASSEQGAGVYNEQFF. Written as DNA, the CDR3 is TGTGCCAGCAGTGAACAAGGAGCGGGAGTCTACAATGAGCAGTTCTTC.